These 14 T cell receptor beta chains were all obtained from the same sample, sequenced in a study of neurological immune-mediated disorders. One entry per CDR3 protein results from TCRdb running MiXCR on the 5' RACE reads. The sample shows 70,000 to 95,000 distinct CDR3 sequences, 17% of them seen only once. Material: PBMCs. The receptors derive from a middle-aged woman in good health.

This clonotype occurred many times. V usage is TRBV27 and J usage is TRBJ1-5; possibly TRBD1 for D (6 bases). Trimming shortened V by 6 bases and J by 13 bases, and 19 bases separated the two germline ends. The CDR3 is made up of 13 amino acids. Germline-derived CDR1 and CDR2 are MNHEY and SMNVEV (reference sequence). The CDR3: CASSSQGGGNQHF. CDR3 in DNA: TGTGCCAGCAGCTCCCAGGGAGGGGGGAATCAGCATTTT.

This chain uses TRBV6-1 with TRBJ1-6; D is unclear. Between the trimmed V and J ends, which lost 2 bases and 16 bases, there was a span of 12 bases. CDR3 length: 12 residues. CDR1 MNHNS and CDR2 SASEGT come from the germline V gene. CDR3 in amino acids: CASSESRAQLHF. Written as DNA, the CDR3 is TGTGCCAGCAGTGAATCGAGAGCACAGCTCCACTTT.

This clonotype was seen at least ten times. This chain links TRBV20-1 with TRBJ1-1; 7 nucleotides line up with TRBD1. The germline V gene has CDR1 DFQATT and CDR2 SNEGSKA (reference sequence). There are 14 residues in the CDR3. V lost 6 bases and J lost 7; bases outside the gene matches: 14. DNA for the CDR3: TGCAGTGCAGCACAAGAGACAGGGAGGATTGAAGCTTTCTTT. Translation: CSAAQETGRIEAFF.

This clonotype was observed at least ten times. The chain combines TRBV29-1 with TRBJ2-5; the match to TRBD2 covers 8 bases. From germline, CDR1 is SQVTM and CDR2 ANQGSEA. Unmatched junction bases numbered 2, after V lost 4 bases and J lost 4 bases. CDR3 size: 12 residues. Here the CDR3 reads CSVVRGGETQYF. The CDR3 coding sequence is TGCAGCGTTGTACGGGGGGGAGAGACCCAGTACTTC.

This clonotype has a count of ten or more. The chain employs TRBV5-5 and TRBJ2-7; TRBD1 aligns across 8 bases. V trimming: 7 bases; J trimming: 2 bases; junction bases outside the gene matches: 5. The CDR3 contains 13 residues. Germline V gene sequence: CDR1 SGHKS, CDR2 YYEKEE (reference sequence). The CDR3 region has the DNA TGTGCCAGCTCCCAGACAGGGGCCTACGAGCAGTACGTC. Translation gives CASSQTGAYEQYV.

This clonotype was counted ten times or more. The chain recombines TRBV11-3 with TRBJ2-1; D remains ambiguous. Between the trimmed V and J ends, which lost 2 bases and 7 bases, there was a span of 9 bases. Germline CDR1 is SGHNT and CDR2 is YENEEA. The CDR3 is made up of 13 amino acids. The CDR3 region has the DNA TGTGCCAGCAGCTTATCACTTCTGAATGAGCAGTTCTTC. It yields the protein CASSLSLLNEQFF.

This sequence joins TRBV5-1 and TRBJ2-1, with D perhaps TRBD2 (5 bases). CDR1 is SGHRS and CDR2 is YFSETQ in the germline V gene. The V end was cut by 4 bases, the J end by 0 bases, with 14 bases between. The CDR3 is made up of 16 amino acids. The CDR3 sequence is CASSGGWEPSYNEQFF. In DNA, the CDR3 is TGCGCCAGCAGCGGAGGATGGGAACCCTCCTACAATGAGCAGTTCTTC.

The chain links TRBV20-1 to TRBJ2-3, with a possible D match to TRBD1 (5 bases). CDR1 DFQATT and CDR2 SNEGSKA come from the germline V gene (reference sequence). The CDR3 sequence is 12 residues long. In DNA form, the CDR3 reads TGCAGCCTCAGGGCTAGCACAGATACGCAGTATTTT. Protein sequence: CSLRASTDTQYF.

This clonotype was seen many times. Relative to the germline gene, one junction end is altered; a read error may explain this. CDR3 amino acids: CASSPHDRGAVF. The DNA of the CDR3 is TGTGCCAGCAGTCCCCATGACCGGGGAGCTGTTTTT. This chain joins TRBV28 and TRBJ2-2; possible D gene TRBD2, 5 bases. The germline V gene encodes CDR1 MDHEN and CDR2 SYDVKM. There are 12 residues in the CDR3.

This clonotype was recorded many times. The J gene is TRBJ2-3, the V gene TRBV6-2 or TRBV6-3, with a weak D call TRBD2 (5 bases). This CDR3 region has 14 residues. Germline CDR1 is MNHEY and CDR2 is SVGEGT. V was trimmed by 2 bases and J by 7 bases, leaving 13 bases between them. The DNA of the CDR3 is TGTGCCAGCAGTTACGCGCAACTAGGACATACGCAGTATTTT. It specifies CASSYAQLGHTQYF.

This clonotype was counted at least ten times. V and J are TRBV12-3 or TRBV12-4 and TRBJ1-1; D is undetermined. V was clipped by 3 bases and J by 1 base, with 12 bases between them. The CDR3 is made up of 15 amino acids. CDR3 sequence (DNA): TGTGCCAGCAGTTTGGTGTTTGGAGGGAACACTGAAGCTTTCTTT. It yields the protein CASSLVFGGNTEAFF.

This clonotype was counted many times. The chain couples TRBV20-1 to TRBJ2-3; 9 nucleotides line up with TRBD2. V trimming: 0 bases; J trimming: 2 bases; junction bases outside the gene matches: 21. The CDR3 is made up of 21 amino acids. Germline V CDR1 and CDR2: DFQATT, SNEGSKA (reference sequence). The CDR3, as DNA: TGCAGTGCTAGAGATGGGAGCCCAGCAGCCGGGCGGGGGGGAGACACAGATACGCAGTATTTT. Residues: CSARDGSPAAGRGGDTDTQYF.

This clonotype was seen many times. This chain links TRBV6-5 with TRBJ1-5; 11 nucleotides agree with TRBD1. The germline CDR1 and CDR2 sequences are MNHEY and SVGAGI. CDR3 length equals 16 residues. V was pared by 6 bases and J by 2 bases, with 6 bases of the junction left unmatched. Here the CDR3 reads CASSRDRGVGNQPQHF. In DNA, the CDR3 is TGTGCCAGCAGCCGGGACAGGGGGGTTGGCAATCAGCCCCAGCATTTT.

A remark on this clonotype: A junction end diverges from the germline sequence, so it may reflect a read error. This chain joins TRBV7-3 and TRBJ2-3, with no clear D. Germline V CDR1 and CDR2: SGHTA, FQGTGA. CDR3 size: 13 residues. The CDR3 DNA sequence: TGTGCCAGCAGCTTATACTCCACAAATACGCAGTATTTT. Residues: CASSLYSTNTQYF.